The T cell receptor beta chain described here comes from a study of CD8 T cells in Susac syndrome (dated by TCRdb to 2018 to 2020). For the wider study: Whether CD8+ T cell activation and differentiation in Susac syndrome was antigen driven was tested using repertoire sequencing.

The cysteine opens and the phenylalanine closes a CDR3 of 15 amino acids. Left in the record is the CDR3 DNA by itself, 45 bases read in frame from the first base. V loses 5 bases, J loses 2 bases, and the germline ends lie 14 bases apart. CDR1 SEHNR and CDR2 FQNEAQ are derived from the germline V gene (reference sequence). In the case of this clonotype: Its antigen is still unknown. Base quality data are lacking; no much larger clone is found one base away.

RNA was extracted using the RNeasy kit, and 0.5 to 1 microgram was reverse transcribed with random hexamers. The immunoSEQ multiplex PCR assay, covering 54 Vbeta and 13 Jbeta segments, was used to amplify TCR beta CDR3 regions. PCR amplification bias was corrected using a synthetic template baseline for primer optimization and computational correction. Turning to the authors' computational methods: Reads were annotated to V, D and J genes per IMGT and analyzed with immunoSEQ Analyzer, keeping only productive sequences. Clonality was computed as one minus Shannon entropy normalized by log2 of the number of productive unique sequences. For each patient and control, public and private clones were evaluated among the 100 most prevalent clones. A clone was defined as Susac-specific if it was absent from the healthy and MS cohorts, from roughly 990 published viral clones and from other ImmuneACCESS disease sequences. TCRdb trimmed public reads at Q25 via fastp, called clones via MiXCR and kept in-frame beta chains. Entries are consolidated by CDR3 protein sequence, retaining the most common genes and DNA. Clone size and V and J calls follow TCRdb, not the original study. The sample contains 250,000 to 350,000 distinct CDR3 sequences, about 90% of them found a single time. 0.065% of the sample is taken by the ten largest.

On the study overall, not on this receptor specifically: The TCR sequencing and HLA analysis was acknowledged to have included a relatively small number of individuals.

Peripheral blood CD8+ and CD4+ T cells from healthy donors, Susac syndrome patients and multiple sclerosis patients were profiled using high-throughput TCR beta sequencing. The multiple sclerosis controls were treatment-naive patients who had stable or active relapsing-remitting disease and met the revised McDonald criteria. CD8+ TEMRA cells were enriched by FACS, while bulk CD8+ and CD4+ T cells were purified by magnetic negative isolation. Blood was collected in EDTA tubes and processed within 24 hours, with PBMCs isolated through density gradient centrifugation. PBMCs intended for TCR sequencing were cryopreserved in liquid nitrogen and thawed later in a water bath at 37 degrees C. Purity of sorted or isolated CD4+, CD8+ and CD8+ TEMRA cells was at least 90%.

The clonotype originates from a human donor with multiple sclerosis. The material sequenced was CD4+ T cells from PBMCs. Here the chain combines TRBV7-9 and TRBJ2-3; the D gene is possibly TRBD2, with 6 bases matching. The CDR3 here reads CASSRRDVTTDTQYF. At the DNA level, the sequence is TGTGCCAGCAGCCGGAGGGACGTAACCACAGATACGCAGTATTTT.